What follows describes a single T cell receptor beta chain. In the original workflow: Reference gene primers were amplified, and this amplification served to estimate nucleated cell counts. Method: immunoSEQ multiplex PCR; TCRdb's copy keeps in-frame clones and lacks some. The V and J calls and clone size come from that table; D and trimming were worked out from the DNA. The repertoire has roughly 42,000 clones, about 85% of them found once; the top ten carry roughly an eighth. The data were obtained in a study of blood T cell repertoires in COVID-19. Across the whole study: Italy, Spain and the United States were the sources of the convalescent and acute COVID-19 samples. T cells, B-cell-depleted T cells, or PBMCs provided the cDNA or gDNA that served as material.

Trimming shortened V by 6 bases and J by 0 bases, and 24 bases separated the two germline ends. CDR1 is WNHNN, CDR2 SYGVQD, per germline (reference sequence). The CDR3 contains 19 residues. This sequence originates from a woman aged 70 to 79 in a cohort sampled during active COVID-19. The chain couples TRBV10-1 to TRBJ2-1; perhaps TRBD1 as D (6 bases). Sequenced input: peripheral blood. CDR3 region: CASSSPFRRQASSYNEQFF. Here the CDR3 DNA reads TGCGCCAGCAGCTCCCCCTTTCGGAGACAGGCCAGCTCCTACAATGAGCAGTTCTTC.